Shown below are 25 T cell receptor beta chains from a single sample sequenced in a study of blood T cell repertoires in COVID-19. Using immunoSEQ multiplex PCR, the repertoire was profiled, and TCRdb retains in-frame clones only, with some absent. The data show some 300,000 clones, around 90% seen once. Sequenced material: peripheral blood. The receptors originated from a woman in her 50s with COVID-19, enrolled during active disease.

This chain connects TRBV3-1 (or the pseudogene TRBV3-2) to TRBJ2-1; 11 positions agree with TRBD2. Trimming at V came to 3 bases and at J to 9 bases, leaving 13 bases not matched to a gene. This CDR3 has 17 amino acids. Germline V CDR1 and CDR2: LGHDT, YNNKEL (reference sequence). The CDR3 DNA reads TGTGCCAGCAGCCACCGAACCACTAGCGGGAGTTTTGGTGAGCAGTTCTTC. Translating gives CASSHRTTSGSFGEQFF.

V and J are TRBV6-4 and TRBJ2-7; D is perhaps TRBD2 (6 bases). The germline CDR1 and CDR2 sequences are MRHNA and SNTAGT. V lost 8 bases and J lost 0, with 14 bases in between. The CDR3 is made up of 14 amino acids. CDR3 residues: CASAPQRASYEQYF. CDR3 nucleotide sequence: TGTGCCAGCGCTCCCCAGCGGGCCTCCTACGAGCAGTACTTC.

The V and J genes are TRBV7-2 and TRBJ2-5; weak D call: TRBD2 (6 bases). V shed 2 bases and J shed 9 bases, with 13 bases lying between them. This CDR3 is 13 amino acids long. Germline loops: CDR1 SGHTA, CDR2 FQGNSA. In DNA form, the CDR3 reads TGTGCCAGCAGCTTATTGGGGACTGGATCCCAGTACTTC. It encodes CASSLLGTGSQYF.

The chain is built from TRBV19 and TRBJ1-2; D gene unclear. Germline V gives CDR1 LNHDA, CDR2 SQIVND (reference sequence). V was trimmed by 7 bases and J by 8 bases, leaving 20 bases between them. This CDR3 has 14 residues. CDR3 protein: CASTSPETGGGYTF. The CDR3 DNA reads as TGTGCCAGTACCTCTCCGGAGACCGGTGGGGGCTACACCTTC. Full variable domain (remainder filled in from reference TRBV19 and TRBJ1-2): DGGITQSPKYLFRKEGQNVTLSCEQNLNHDAMYWYRQDPGQGLRLIYYSQIVNDFQKGDIAEGYSVSREKKESFPLTVTSAQKNPTAFYLCASTSPETGGGYTFGSGTRLTVV.

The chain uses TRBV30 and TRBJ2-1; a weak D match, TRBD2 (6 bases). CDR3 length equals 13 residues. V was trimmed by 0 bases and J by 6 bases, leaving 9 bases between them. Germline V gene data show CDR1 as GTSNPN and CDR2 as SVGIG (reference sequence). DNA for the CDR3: TGTGCCTGGAGTGTACGGAGGGCCAATGAGCAGTTCTTC. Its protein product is CAWSVRRANEQFF.

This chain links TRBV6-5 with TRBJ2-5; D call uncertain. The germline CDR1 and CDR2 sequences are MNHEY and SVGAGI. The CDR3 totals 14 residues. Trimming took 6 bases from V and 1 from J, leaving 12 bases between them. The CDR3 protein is CASSLRGSQETQYF. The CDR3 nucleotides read TGTGCCAGCAGCCTACGAGGTTCCCAAGAGACCCAGTACTTC.

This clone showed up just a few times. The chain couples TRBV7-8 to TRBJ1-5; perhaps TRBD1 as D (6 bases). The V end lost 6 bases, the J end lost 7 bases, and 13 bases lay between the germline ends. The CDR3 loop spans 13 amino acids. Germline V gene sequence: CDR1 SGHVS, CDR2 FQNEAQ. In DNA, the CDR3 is TGTGCCAGCAGTTCTTACAGGGCACAGCCCCAGCATTTT. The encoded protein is CASSSYRAQPQHF.

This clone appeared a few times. CDR3 region: CASRVQGAGGYTF. In DNA form, the CDR3 reads TGTGCCAGCAGGGTACAGGGAGCGGGAGGCTACACCTTC. The V and J genes are TRBV12-3 or TRBV12-4 and TRBJ1-2, with a possible D match to TRBD1 (6 bases). Between the trimmed V and J ends, which lost 6 bases and 8 bases, there was a span of 16 bases. The CDR3 contains 13 residues.

CDR3 coding DNA: TGTGCCAGCAGCTCCAGGGGCGCGACACTAGTGAACACTGAAGCTTTCTTT. Translating gives CASSSRGATLVNTEAFF. This rearrangement joins TRBV7-2 to TRBJ1-1; maybe TRBD1 (6 bases). This CDR3 is 17 amino acids long. Germline V gives CDR1 SGHTA, CDR2 FQGNSA. Trimming took off 4 bases at V and 0 bases at J, with 18 bases between the two ends.

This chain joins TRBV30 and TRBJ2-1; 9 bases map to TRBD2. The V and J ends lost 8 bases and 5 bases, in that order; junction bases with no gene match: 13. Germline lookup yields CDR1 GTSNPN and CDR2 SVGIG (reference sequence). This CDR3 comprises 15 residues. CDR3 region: CALGPRREGDNEQFF. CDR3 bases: TGTGCCCTGGGGCCCCGGCGGGAGGGCGACAATGAGCAGTTCTTC. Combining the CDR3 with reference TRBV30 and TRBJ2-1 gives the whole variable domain SQTIHQWPATLVQPVGSPLSLECTVEGTSNPNLYWYRQAAGRGLQLLFYSVGIGQISSEVPQNLSASRPQDRQFILSSKKLLLSDSGFYLCALGPRREGDNEQFFGPGTRLTVL.

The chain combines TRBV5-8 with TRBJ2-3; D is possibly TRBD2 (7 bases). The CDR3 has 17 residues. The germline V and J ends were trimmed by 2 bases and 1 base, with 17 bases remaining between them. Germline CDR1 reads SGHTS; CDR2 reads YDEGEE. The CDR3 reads CASSLRGRLAGTDTQYF. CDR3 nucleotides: TGTGCCAGCAGCTTAAGGGGGAGGCTAGCGGGCACAGATACGCAGTATTTT.

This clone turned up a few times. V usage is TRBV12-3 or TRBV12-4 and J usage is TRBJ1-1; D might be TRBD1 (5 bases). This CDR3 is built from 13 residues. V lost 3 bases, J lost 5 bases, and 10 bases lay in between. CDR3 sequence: CASSFAGKTEAFF. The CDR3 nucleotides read TGTGCCAGCAGTTTCGCAGGGAAGACTGAAGCTTTCTTT.

The CDR3 spells CASSSPEAGWGTPGEQYF. The CDR3 coding sequence is TGTGCCAGCAGCTCCCCGGAAGCGGGGTGGGGGACCCCTGGCGAGCAGTACTTC. V usage is TRBV13 and J usage is TRBJ2-7; 7 bases agree with TRBD2. Germline V gene sequence: CDR1 PRHDT, CDR2 FYEKMQ (reference sequence). J gave up 6 bases and V 4 bases, and 21 bases lay outside the gene matches. There are 18 residues in the CDR3.

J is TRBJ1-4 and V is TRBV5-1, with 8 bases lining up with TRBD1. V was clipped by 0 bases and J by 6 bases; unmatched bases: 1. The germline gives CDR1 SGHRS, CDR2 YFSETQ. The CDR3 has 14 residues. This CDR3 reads CASSLVTGDEKLFF. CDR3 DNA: TGCGCCAGCAGCTTGGTGACAGGGGATGAAAAACTGTTTTTT.

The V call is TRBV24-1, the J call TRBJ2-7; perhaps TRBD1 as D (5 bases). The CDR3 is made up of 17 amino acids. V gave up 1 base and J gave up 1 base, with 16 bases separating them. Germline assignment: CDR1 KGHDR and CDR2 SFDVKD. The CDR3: CATSDLQARETSYEQYF. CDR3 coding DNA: TGTGCCACCAGTGATTTACAGGCCAGGGAAACATCCTACGAGCAGTACTTC.

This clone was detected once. The CDR3 DNA reads TGCGCCAGCAGCCACCCCGTGGCAGGGGAAGGCTACACCTTC. Residues: CASSHPVAGEGYTF. V gene TRBV5-1 combines with J gene TRBJ1-2; possibly TRBD1 for D (6 bases). Germline lookup yields CDR1 SGHRS and CDR2 YFSETQ. The germline V and J ends were trimmed by 4 bases and 8 bases, with 18 bases remaining between them. The length of the CDR3 is 14 residues. Full variable domain (remainder filled in from reference TRBV5-1 and TRBJ1-2): KAGVTQTPRYLIKTRGQQVTLSCSPISGHRSVSWYQQTPGQGLQFLFEYFSETQRNKGNFPGRFSGRQFSNSRSEMNVSTLELGDSALYLCASSHPVAGEGYTFGSGTRLTVV.

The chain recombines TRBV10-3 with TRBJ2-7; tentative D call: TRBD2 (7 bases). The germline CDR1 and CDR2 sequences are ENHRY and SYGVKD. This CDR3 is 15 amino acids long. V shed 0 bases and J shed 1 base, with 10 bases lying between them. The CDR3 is CAISESRGGSYEQYF. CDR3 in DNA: TGTGCCATCAGTGAGTCGAGGGGGGGTTCCTACGAGCAGTACTTC.

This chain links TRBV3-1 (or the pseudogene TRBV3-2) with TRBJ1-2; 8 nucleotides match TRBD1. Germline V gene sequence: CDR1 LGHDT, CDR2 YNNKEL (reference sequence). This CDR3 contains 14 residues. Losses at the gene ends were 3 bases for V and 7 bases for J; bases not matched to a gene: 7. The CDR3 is CASSQYQGAAGYTF. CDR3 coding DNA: TGTGCCAGCAGCCAGTATCAGGGGGCGGCTGGCTACACCTTC.

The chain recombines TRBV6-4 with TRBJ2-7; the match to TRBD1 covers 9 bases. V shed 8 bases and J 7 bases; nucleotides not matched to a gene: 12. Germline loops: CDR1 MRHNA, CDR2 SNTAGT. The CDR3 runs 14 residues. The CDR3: CASPRVRTGDEQYF. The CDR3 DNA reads TGTGCCAGCCCAAGAGTCCGGACAGGGGATGAGCAGTACTTC.

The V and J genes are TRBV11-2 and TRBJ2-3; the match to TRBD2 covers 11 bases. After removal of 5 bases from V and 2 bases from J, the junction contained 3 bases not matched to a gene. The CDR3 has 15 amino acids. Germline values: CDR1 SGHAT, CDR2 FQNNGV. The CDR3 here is CASSQTSGNTDTQYF. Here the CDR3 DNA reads TGTGCCAGCAGCCAGACTAGCGGGAACACAGATACGCAGTATTTT.

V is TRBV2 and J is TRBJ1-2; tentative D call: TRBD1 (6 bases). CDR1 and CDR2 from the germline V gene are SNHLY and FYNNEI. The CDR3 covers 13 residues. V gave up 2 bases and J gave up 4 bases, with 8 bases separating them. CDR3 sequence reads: CASSEPRGYGYTF. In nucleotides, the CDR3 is TGTGCCAGCAGTGAACCCAGGGGCTATGGCTACACCTTC.

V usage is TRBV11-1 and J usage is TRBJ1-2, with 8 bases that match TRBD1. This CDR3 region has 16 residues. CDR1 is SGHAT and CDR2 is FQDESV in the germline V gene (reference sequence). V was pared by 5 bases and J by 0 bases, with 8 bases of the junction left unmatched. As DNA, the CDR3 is TGTGCCAGCAGCCCGAGCAGGGGGCAGGCTAACTATGGCTACACCTTC. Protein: CASSPSRGQANYGYTF.

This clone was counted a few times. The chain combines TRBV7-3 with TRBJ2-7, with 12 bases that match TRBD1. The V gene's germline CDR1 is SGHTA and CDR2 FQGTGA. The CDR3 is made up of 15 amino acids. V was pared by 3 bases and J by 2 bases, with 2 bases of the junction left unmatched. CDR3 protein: CASSLGQGATYEQYF. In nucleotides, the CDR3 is TGTGCCAGCAGCTTGGGACAGGGGGCTACCTACGAGCAGTACTTC.

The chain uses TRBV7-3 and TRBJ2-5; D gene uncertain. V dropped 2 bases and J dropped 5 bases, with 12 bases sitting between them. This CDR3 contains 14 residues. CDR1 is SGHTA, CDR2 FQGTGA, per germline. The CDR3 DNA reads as TGTGCCAGCAGCTTATTTGGTCTCGGGGAGACCCAGTACTTC. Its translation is CASSLFGLGETQYF. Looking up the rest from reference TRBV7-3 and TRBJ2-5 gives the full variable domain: GAGVSQTPSNKVTEKGKYVELRCDPISGHTALYWYRQSLGQGPEFLIYFQGTGAADDSGLPNDRFFAVRPEGSVSTLKIQRTERGDSAVYLCASSLFGLGETQYFGPGTRLLVL.

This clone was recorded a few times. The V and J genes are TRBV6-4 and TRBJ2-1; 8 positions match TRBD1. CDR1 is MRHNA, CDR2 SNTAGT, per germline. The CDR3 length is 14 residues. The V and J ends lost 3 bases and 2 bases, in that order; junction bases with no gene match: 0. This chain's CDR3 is CASSEQGAYNEQFF. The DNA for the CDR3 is TGTGCCAGCAGTGAACAGGGGGCCTACAATGAGCAGTTCTTC.